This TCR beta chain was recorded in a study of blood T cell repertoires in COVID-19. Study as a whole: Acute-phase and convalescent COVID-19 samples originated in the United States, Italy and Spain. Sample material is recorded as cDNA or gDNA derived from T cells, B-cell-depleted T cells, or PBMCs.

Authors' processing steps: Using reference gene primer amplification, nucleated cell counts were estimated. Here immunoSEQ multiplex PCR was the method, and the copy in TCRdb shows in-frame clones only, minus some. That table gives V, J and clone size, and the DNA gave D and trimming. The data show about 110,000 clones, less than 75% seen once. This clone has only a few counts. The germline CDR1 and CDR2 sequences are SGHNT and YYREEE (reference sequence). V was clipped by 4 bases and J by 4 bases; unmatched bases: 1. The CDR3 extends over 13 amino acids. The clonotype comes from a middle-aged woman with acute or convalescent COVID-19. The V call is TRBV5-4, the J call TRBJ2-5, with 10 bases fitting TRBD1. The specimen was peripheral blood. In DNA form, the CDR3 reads TGTGCCAGCAGCCGGGACAGGGGAGAGACCCAGTACTTC. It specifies CASSRDRGETQYF.